The entry below gives a single T cell receptor (beta chain) sequence along with its context. The data belong to a study of blood T cells in healthy people across ages. Combining a sample-barcoded 5' primer with a J-beta primer mix, a second PCR ran for roughly 7 to 11 cycles. TCRdb re-called the 5' RACE reads through MiXCR, storing one row per CDR3 protein. This sample yields 1.5 million to 2 million distinct CDR3 sequences, of which 25% to 30% are seen a single time; less than 9.5% belongs to the top ten. The CDR3 totals 15 residues. Trimming removed 0 bases from V and 1 base from J, with 9 bases in between. Per the germline V gene, CDR1 is MGHDK and CDR2 is SYGVNS.

This sequence joins TRBV25-1 and TRBJ2-5, with no clear D. What was sequenced was blood. This TCR was sampled from a woman in her thirties in good health. This CDR3 is CASSEYTGSQETQYF. The CDR3 DNA is TGTGCCAGCAGTGAATATACTGGCAGCCAAGAGACCCAGTACTTC.